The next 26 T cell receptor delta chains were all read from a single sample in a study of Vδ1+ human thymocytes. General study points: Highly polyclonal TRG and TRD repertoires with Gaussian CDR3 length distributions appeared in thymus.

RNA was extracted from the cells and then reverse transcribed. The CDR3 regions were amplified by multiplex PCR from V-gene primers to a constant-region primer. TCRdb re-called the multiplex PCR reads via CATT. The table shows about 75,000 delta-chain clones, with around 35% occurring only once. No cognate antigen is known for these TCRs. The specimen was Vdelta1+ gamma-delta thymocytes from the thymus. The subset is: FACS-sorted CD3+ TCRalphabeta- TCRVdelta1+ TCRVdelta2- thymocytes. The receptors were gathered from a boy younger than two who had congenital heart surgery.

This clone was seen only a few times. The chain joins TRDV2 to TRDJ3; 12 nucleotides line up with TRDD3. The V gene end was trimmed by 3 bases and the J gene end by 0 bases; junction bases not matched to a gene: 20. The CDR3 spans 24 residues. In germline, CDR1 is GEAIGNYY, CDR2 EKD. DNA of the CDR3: TGTGCCTGTGACCCCTGGGGTACTGGGGGATACCGGAGACCCAGCTCCTGGGACACCCGACAGATGTTTTTC. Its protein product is CACDPWGTGGYRRPSSWDTRQMFF.

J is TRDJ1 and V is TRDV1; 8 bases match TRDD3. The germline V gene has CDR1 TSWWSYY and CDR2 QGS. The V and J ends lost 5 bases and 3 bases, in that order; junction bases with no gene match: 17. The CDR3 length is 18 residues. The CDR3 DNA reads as TGTGCTCTTGGGCCTTCCCCACTGGGGATACTATATGCCGATAAACTCATCTTT. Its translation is CALGPSPLGILYADKLIF.

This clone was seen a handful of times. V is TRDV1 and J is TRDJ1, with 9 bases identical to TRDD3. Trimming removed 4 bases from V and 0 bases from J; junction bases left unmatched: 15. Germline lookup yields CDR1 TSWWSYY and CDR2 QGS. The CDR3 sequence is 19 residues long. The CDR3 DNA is TGTGCTCTTGGGGCGGCAACTGGGGGAACTCGACCCTACACCGATAAACTCATCTTT. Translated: CALGAATGGTRPYTDKLIF.

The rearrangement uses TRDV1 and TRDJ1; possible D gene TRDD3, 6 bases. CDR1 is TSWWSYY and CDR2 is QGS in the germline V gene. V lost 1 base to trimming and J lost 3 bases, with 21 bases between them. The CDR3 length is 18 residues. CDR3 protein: CALGEQLFFRGSPDKLIF. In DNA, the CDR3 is TGTGCTCTTGGGGAACAACTATTTTTTCGGGGGAGTCCCGATAAACTCATCTTT.

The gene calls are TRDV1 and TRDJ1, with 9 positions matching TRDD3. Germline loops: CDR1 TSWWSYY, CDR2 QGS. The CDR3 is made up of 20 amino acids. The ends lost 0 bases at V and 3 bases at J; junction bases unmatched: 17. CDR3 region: CALGELDPTLTTGGADKLIF. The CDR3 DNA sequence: TGTGCTCTTGGGGAACTAGATCCGACCCTCACAACTGGGGGAGCCGATAAACTCATCTTT.

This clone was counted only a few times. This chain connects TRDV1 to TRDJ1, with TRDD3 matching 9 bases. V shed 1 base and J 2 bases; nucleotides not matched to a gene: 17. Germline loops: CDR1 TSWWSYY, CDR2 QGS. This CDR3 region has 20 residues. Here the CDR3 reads CALGEPLSPPYWGKTDKLIF. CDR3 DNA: TGTGCTCTTGGGGAACCACTATCCCCCCCGTACTGGGGGAAGACCGATAAACTCATCTTT.

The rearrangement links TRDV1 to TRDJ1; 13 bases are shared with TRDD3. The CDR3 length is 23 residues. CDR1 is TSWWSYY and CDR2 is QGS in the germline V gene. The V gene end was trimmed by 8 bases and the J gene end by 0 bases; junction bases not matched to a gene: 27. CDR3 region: CALPSYGRVLGDTPVMYTDKLIF. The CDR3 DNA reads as TGTGCTCTTCCTTCCTACGGACGTGTACTGGGGGATACGCCTGTCATGTACACCGATAAACTCATCTTT.

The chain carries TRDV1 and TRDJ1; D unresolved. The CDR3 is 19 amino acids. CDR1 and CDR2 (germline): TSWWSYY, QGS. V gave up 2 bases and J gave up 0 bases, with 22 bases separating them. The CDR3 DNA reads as TGTGCTCTTGGGGAAGGGACTAAGGGACCGAAACCGTACACCGATAAACTCATCTTT. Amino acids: CALGEGTKGPKPYTDKLIF.

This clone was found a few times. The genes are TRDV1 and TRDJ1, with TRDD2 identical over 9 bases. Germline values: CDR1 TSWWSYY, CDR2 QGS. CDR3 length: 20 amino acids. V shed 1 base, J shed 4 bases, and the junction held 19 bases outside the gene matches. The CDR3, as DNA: TGTGCTCTTGGGGAACCTGGGGCCTTCCTACGTCCCGGGGAGCGCGATAAACTCATCTTT. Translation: CALGEPGAFLRPGERDKLIF.

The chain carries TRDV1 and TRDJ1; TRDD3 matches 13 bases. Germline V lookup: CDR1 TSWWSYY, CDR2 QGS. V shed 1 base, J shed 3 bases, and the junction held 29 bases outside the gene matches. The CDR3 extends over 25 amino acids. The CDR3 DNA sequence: TGTGCTCTTGGGGAACGGCGGGGGACCTTCCTACGCTCTCCACTGGGGGATACGCGGGCCGATAAACTCATCTTT. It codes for CALGERRGTFLRSPLGDTRADKLIF.

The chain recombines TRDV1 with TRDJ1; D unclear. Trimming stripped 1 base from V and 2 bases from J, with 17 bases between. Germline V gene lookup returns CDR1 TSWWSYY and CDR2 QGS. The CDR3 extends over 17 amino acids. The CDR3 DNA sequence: TGTGCTCTTGGGGAACCCCATACCCGAGCTTGGACCGATAAACTCATCTTT. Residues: CALGEPHTRAWTDKLIF.

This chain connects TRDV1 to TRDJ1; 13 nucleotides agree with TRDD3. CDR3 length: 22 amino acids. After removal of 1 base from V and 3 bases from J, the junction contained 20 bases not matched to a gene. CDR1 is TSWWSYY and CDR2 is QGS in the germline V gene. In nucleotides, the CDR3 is TGTGCTCTTGGGGAACCTCCTTCCTACAGTTACTGGGGGATACGAGGGGCCGATAAACTCATCTTT. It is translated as CALGEPPSYSYWGIRGADKLIF.

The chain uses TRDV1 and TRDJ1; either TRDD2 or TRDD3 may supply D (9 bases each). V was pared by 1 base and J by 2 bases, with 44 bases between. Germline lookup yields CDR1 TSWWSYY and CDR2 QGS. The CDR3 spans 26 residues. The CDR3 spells CALGEPRAPINLPTRNWGKPTDKLIF. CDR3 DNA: TGTGCTCTTGGGGAACCGCGGGCCCCGATCAACCTTCCTACTAGGAACTGGGGGAAACCTACCGATAAACTCATCTTT.

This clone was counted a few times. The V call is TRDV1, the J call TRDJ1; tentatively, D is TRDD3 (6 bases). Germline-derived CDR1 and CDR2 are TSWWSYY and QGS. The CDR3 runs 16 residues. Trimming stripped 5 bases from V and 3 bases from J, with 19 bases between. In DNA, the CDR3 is TGTGCTCTTGGGCCTAACCCGGGGATCTGTGCCGATAAACTCATCTTT. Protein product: CALGPNPGICADKLIF.

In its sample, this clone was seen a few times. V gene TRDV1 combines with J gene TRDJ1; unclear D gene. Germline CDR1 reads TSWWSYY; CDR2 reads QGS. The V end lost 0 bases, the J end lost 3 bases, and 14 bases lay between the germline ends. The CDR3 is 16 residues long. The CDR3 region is CALGELMPVKADKLIF. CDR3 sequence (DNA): TGTGCTCTTGGGGAACTGATGCCCGTTAAGGCCGATAAACTCATCTTT.

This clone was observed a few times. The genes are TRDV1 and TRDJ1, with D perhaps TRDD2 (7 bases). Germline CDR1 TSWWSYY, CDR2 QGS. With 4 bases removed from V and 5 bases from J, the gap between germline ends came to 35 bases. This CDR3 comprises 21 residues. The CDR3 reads CALGVPASTFLPVLGTDKLIF. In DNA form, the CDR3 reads TGTGCTCTTGGGGTGCCCGCTAGCACCTTCCTCCCTGTACTGGGTACTGATAAACTCATCTTT.

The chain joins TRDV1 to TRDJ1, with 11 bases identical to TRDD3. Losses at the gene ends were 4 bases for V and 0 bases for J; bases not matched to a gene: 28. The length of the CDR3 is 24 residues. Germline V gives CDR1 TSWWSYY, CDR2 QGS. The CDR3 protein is CALGVTGGTSLWGIHVLYTDKLIF. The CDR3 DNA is TGTGCTCTTGGGGTAACTGGCGGGACCTCGCTCTGGGGGATACATGTCTTGTACACCGATAAACTCATCTTT.

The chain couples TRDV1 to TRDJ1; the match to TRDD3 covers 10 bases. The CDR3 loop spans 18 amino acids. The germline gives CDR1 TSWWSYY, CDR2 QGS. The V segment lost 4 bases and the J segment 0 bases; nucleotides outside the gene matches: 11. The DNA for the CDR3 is TGTGCTCTTGGGGTTACTGGGGGATCCAAATCGTACACCGATAAACTCATCTTT. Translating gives CALGVTGGSKSYTDKLIF.

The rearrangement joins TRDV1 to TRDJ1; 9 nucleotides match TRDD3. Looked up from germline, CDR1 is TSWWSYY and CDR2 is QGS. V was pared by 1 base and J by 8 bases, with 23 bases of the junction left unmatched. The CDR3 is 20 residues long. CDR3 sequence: CALGERDSVLPYWGRGKLIF. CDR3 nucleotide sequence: TGTGCTCTTGGGGAACGGGATTCGGTCCTCCCGTACTGGGGGAGGGGGAAACTCATCTTT.

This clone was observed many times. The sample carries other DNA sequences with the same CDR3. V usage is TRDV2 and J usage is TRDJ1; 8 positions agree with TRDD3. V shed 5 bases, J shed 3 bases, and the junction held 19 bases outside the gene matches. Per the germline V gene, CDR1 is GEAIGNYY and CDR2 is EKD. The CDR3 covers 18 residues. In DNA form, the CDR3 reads TGTGCCTGTGGAGAAATACTTCCGTTGCGGGGATACTCCGATAAACTCATCTTT. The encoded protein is CACGEILPLRGYSDKLIF.

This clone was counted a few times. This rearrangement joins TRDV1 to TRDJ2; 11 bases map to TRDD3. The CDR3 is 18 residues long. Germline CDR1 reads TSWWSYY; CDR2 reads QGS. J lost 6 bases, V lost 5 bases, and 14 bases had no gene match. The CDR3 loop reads CALGKLPSWGIHAAQLFF. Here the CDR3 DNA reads TGTGCTCTTGGGAAGCTTCCTAGCTGGGGGATACATGCAGCACAACTCTTCTTT.

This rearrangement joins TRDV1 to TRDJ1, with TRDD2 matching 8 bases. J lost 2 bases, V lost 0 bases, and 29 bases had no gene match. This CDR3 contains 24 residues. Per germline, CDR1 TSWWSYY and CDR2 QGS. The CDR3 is CALGELSIAFLGLVGARTTDKLIF. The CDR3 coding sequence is TGTGCTCTTGGGGAACTTTCCATCGCCTTCCTAGGGCTGGTGGGGGCACGGACGACCGATAAACTCATCTTT.

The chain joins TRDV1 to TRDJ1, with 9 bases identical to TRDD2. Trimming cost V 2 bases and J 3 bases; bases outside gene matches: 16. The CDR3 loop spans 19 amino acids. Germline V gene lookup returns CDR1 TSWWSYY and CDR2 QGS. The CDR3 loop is CALGEKPSYTPLPADKLIF. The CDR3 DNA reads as TGTGCTCTTGGGGAAAAGCCTTCCTACACACCTCTACCGGCCGATAAACTCATCTTT.

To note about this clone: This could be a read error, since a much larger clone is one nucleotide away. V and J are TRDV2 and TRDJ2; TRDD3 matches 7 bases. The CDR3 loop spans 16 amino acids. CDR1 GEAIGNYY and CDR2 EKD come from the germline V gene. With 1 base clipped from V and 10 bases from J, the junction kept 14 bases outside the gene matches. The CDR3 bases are TGTGCCTGTGACACAGGTGGGGGACTCGTGAGGGAACAACTCTTCTTT. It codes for CACDTGGGLVREQLFF.

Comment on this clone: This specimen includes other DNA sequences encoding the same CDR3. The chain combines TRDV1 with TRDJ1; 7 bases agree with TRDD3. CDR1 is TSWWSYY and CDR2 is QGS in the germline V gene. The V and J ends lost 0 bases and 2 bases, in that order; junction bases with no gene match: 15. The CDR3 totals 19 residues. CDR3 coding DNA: TGTGCTCTTGGGGAACTTCCTCGTGGGATACCCCCGACAACCGATAAACTCATCTTT. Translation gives CALGELPRGIPPTTDKLIF.

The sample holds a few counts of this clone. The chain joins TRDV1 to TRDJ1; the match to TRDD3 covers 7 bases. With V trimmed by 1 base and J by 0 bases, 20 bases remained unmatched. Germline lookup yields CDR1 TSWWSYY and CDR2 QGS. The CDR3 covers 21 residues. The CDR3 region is CALGEPLRDSLGGFYTDKLIF. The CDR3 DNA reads TGTGCTCTTGGGGAACCCCTCAGGGATTCCTTAGGGGGATTTTACACCGATAAACTCATCTTT.